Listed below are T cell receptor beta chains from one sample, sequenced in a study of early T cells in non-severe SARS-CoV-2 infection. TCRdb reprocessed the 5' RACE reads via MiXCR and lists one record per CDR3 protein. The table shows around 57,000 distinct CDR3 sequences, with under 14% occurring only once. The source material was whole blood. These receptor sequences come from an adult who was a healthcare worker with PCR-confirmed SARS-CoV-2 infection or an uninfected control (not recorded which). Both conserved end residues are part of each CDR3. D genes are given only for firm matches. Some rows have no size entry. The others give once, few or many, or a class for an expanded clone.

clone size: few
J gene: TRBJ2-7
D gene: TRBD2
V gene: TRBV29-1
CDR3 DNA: TGCAGCGTTGAAGTTCTAGCGGGGGCCTCCAACCAGTACTTC
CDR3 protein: CSVEVLAGASNQYF

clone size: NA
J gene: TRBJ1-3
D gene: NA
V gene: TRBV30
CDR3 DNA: TGTGCCTGCCCCTCTGGAAACACCATATATTTT
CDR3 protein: CACPSGNTIYF

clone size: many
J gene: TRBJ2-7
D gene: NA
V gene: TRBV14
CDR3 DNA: TGTGCCAGCAGCCACTCCTACGAGCAGTACTTC
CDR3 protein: CASSHSYEQYF

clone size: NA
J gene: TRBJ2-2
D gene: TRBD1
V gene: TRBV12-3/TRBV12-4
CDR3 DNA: TGTGCCAGCAGTGGACGGACAGGGACGAACACCGGGGAGCTGTTTTTT
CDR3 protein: CASSGRTGTNTGELFF

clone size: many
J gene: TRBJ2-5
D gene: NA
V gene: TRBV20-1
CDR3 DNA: TGCAGTGCTAAGGGCCCGGGAGAGACCCAGTACTTC
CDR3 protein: CSAKGPGETQYF

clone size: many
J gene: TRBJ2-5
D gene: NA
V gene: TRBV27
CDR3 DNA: TGTGCCAGCAGTGCCGAAGGGGGAGCGGGGACAGAAACCCAGTACTTC
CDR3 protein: CASSAEGGAGTETQYF

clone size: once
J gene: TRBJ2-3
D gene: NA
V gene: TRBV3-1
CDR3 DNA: TGTGCCAGCAGCCAAGTCGCGCACGTGGGGCAGTATTTT
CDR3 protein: CASSQVAHVGQYF

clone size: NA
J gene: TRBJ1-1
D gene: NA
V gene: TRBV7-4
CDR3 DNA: TGTGCCAGCAGCTTAATCCCAGGGAGCACTGAAGCTTTCTTT
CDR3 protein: CASSLIPGSTEAFF

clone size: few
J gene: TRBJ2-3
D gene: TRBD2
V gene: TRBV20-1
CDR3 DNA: TGCAGTGCTAGCGGGGGGGGCACAGATACGCAGTATTTT
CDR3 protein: CSASGGGTDTQYF

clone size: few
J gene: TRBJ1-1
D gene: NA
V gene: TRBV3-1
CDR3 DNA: TGTGCCAGCACCCGAGGAGGGGAAGGGGGTGAAGCTTTCTTT
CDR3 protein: CASTRGGEGGEAFF

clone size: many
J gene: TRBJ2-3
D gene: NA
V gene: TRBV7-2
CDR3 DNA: TGTGCCAGCAGCTTTACTCGGGATCCTGGGGCAGATACGCAGTATTTT
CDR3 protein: CASSFTRDPGADTQYF

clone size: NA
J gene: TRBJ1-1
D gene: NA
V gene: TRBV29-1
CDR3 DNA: TGCAGCGTCGGGGTGAACACTGAAGCTTTCTTT
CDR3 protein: CSVGVNTEAFF

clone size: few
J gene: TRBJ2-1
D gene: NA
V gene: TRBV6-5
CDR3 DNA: TGTGCCAGCACCCGCCCGGGCGGGTCATACAATGAGCAGTTCTTC
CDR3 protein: CASTRPGGSYNEQFF

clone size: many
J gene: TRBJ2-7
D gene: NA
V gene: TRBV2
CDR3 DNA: TGTGCGACCAGGACAGCTTCGGTCGAGCAGTACTTC
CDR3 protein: CATRTASVEQYF

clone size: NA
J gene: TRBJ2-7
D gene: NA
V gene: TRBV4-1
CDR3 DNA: TGCGCCAGCAGCCAAGATATTCTACCGGGGATCGAGCAGTACTTC
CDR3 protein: CASSQDILPGIEQYF

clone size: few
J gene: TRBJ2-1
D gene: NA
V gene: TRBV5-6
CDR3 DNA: TGTGCCAGCAGCTCCCTAGCGCTTTACAATGAGCAGTTCTTC
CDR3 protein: CASSSLALYNEQFF

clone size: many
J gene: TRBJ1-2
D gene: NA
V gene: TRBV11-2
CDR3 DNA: TGTGCCAGCACCTCACTACGGGGGCCTAACTATGGCTACACCTTC
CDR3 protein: CASTSLRGPNYGYTF

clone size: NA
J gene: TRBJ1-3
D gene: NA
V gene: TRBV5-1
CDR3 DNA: TGCGCCAGCAGCCCGGGGACACTTTGGGACACCATATATTTT
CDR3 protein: CASSPGTLWDTIYF

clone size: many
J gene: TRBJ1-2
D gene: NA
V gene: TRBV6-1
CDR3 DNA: TGTGCCAGCAGTGAAGGGGAGGGGGTATATGGCTACACCTTC
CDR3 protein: CASSEGEGVYGYTF

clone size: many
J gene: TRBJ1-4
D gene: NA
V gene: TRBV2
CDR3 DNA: TGTGCCAGCCGGACGGTATTAGATGAAAAACTGTTTTTT
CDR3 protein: CASRTVLDEKLFF

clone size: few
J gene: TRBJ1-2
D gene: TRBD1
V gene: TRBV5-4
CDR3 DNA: TGTGCCAGCAGCCTCGACAGGGGGCCGCATGGCTACACCTTC
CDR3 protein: CASSLDRGPHGYTF

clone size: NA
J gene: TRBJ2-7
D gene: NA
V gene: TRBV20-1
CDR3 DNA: TGCAGTGCTAGAGGAGGGGCCACCTACGAGCAGTACTTC
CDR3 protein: CSARGGATYEQYF

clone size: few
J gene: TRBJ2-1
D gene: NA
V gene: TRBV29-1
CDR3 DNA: TGCAGCGTTGAGGTTCCTTCCAATGAGCAGTTCTTC
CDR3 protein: CSVEVPSNEQFF

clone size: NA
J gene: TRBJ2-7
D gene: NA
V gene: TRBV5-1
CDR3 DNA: TGCGCCAGCAGCTTCACGCAGGGGAGGAAGGACGAGCAGTACTTC
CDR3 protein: CASSFTQGRKDEQYF

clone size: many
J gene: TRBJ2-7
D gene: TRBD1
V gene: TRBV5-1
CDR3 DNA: TGCGCCAGCAGCCCCGAGGGGGCCCCCTACGAGCAGTACTTC
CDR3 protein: CASSPEGAPYEQYF

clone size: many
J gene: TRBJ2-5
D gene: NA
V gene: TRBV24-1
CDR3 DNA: TGTGCCACTAAGTGGGGTCAAGAGACCCAGTACTTC
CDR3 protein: CATKWGQETQYF

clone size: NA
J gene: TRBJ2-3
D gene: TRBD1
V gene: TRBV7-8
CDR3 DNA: TGTGCCAGCAGCTTAGTTGGCAGGGGGTACACAGATACGCAGTATTTT
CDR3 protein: CASSLVGRGYTDTQYF

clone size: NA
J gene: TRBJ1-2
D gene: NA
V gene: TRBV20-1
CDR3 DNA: TGCAGTGCTAGGATGGCGGGGACACCCTTAGGCTATGGCTACACCTTC
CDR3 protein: CSARMAGTPLGYGYTF

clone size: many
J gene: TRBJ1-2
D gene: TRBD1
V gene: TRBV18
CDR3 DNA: TGTGCCAGCTCACCGGGGCAGGGGGAATTCTATGGCTACACCTTC
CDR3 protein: CASSPGQGEFYGYTF

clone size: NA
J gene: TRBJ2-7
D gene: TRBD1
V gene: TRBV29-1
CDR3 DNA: TGCAGCGTTGAACGCTTTAGGGACAGCGCGTCCTACGAGCAGTACTTC
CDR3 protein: CSVERFRDSASYEQYF

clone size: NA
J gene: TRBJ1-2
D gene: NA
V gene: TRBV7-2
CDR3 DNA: TGTGCCAGCAGCCCGGACATCCCGTATGGCTACACCTTC
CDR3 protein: CASSPDIPYGYTF

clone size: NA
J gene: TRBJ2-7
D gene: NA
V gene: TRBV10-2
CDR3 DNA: TGCGCCAGCAGGCAGAGCTACGAGCAGTACTTC
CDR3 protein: CASRQSYEQYF

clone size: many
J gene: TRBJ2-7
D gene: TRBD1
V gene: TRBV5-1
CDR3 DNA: TGCGCCAGCAGCCTGGACAGGGCTTGGGGCGAGCAGTACTTC
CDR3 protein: CASSLDRAWGEQYF

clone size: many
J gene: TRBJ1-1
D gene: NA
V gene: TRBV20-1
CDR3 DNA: TGCAGTGCCCAGGAGAACACTGAAGCTTTCTTT
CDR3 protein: CSAQENTEAFF

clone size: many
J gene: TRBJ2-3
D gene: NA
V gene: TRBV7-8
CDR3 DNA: TGTGCCAGCAGCTTACACGAAGTGGGCACAGATACGCAGTATTTT
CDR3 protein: CASSLHEVGTDTQYF

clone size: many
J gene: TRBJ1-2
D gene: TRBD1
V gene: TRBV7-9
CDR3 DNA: TGTGCCAGCAGCCGGGGACAGAACTATGGCTACACCTTC
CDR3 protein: CASSRGQNYGYTF

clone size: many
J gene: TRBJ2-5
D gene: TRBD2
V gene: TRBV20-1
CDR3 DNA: TGCAGTGCTAGAGAGCGGACTAGCGGGGGCGAGACCCAGTACTTC
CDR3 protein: CSARERTSGGETQYF

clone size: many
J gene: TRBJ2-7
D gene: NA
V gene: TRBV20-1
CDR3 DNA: TGCAGTGCTAGAGTTATTGGGGGGACGCTGGGCTACGAGCAGTACTTC
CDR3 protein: CSARVIGGTLGYEQYF

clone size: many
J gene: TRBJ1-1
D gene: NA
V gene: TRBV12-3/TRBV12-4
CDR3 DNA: TGTGCCAGCAGTTTAACCCGGACAGAAGCGAGGGCTTTCTTT
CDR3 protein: CASSLTRTEARAFF

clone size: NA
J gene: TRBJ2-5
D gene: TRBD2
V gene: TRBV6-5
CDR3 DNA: TGTGCCAGCAGTTACTCGCGGGGGGCCGAGACCCAGTACTTC
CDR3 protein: CASSYSRGAETQYF

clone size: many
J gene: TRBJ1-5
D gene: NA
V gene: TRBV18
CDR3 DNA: TGTGCCAGCTCCTCGGACAGAGATCAGCCCCAGCATTTT
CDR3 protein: CASSSDRDQPQHF

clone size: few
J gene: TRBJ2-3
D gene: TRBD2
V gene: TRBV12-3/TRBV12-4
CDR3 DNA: TGTGCCAGCAGTGCCGATGGACTAGCGGACTCAGATACGCAGTATTTT
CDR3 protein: CASSADGLADSDTQYF

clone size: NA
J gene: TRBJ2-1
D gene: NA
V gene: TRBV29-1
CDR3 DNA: TGCAGCGTTACCGGACAGTCCACCTACAATGAGCAGTTCTTC
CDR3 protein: CSVTGQSTYNEQFF

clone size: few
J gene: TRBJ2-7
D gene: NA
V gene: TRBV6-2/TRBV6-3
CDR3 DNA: TGTGCCAGCAGCGTTACCTCGGGGAGCTCCTACGAGCAGTACTTC
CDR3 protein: CASSVTSGSSYEQYF

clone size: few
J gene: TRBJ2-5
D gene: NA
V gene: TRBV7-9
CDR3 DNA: TGTGCCAGCAGCTTAGGGGCAGATCAAGAGACCCAGTACTTC
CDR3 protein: CASSLGADQETQYF

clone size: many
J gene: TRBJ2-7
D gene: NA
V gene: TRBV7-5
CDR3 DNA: NA
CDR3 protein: CISVPEADRCKAADEQYF

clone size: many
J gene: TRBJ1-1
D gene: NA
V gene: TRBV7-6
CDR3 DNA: TGTGCCAGCACCCTCCGGGTCCCCGGCGGGGGGCTGGGCACTGAAGCTTTCTTT
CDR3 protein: CASTLRVPGGGLGTEAFF

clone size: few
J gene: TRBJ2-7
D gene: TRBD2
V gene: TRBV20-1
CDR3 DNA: TGCAGTGCTGGGGCTAGCGGGGCGCCCTACGAGCAGTACTTC
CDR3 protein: CSAGASGAPYEQYF

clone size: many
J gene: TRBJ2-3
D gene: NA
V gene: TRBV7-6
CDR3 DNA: TGTGCCAGCAGCCGGGGCGGCTCCACAGATACGCAGTATTTT
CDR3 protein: CASSRGGSTDTQYF